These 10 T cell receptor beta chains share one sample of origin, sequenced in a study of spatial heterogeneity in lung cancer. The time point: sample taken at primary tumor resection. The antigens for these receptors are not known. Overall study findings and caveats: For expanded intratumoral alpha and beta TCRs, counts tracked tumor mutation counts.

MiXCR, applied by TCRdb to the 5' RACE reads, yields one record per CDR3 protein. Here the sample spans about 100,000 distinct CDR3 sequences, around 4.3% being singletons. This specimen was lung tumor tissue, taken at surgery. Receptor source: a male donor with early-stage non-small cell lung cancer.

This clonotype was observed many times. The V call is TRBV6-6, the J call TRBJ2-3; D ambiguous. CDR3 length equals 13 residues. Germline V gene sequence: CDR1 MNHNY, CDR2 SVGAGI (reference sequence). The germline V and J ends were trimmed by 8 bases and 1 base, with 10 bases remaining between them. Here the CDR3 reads CASSLWGTDTQYF. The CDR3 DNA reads TGTGCCAGCTCCCTGTGGGGCACAGATACGCAGTATTTT.

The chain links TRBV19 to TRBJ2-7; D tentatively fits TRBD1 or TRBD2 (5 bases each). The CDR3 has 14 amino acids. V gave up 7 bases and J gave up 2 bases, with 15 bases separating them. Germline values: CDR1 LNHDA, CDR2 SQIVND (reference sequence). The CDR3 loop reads CASNPSTGPYEQYF. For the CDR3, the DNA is TGTGCCAGTAACCCCTCAACGGGACCCTACGAGCAGTACTTC.

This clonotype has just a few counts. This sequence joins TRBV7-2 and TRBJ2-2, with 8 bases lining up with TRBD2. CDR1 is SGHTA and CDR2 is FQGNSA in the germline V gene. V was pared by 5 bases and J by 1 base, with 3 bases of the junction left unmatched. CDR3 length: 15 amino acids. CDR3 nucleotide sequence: TGTGCCAGCAGCCCGGGGGGGCTGAACACCGGGGAGCTGTTTTTT. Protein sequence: CASSPGGLNTGELFF. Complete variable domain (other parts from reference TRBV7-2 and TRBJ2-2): GAGVSQSPSNKVTEKGKDVELRCDPISGHTALYWYRQSLGQGLEFLIYFQGNSAPDKSGLPSDRFSAERTGGSVSTLTIQRTQQEDSAVYLCASSPGGLNTGELFFGEGSRLTVL.

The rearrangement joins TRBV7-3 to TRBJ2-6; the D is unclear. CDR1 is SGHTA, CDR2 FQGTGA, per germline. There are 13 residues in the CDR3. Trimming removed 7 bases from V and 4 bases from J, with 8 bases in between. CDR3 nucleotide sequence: TGTGCCAGCACCACCCCCGGGGCCAACGTCCTGACTTTC. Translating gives CASTTPGANVLTF. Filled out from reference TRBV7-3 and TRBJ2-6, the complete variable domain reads GAGVSQTPSNKVTEKGKYVELRCDPISGHTALYWYRQSLGQGPEFLIYFQGTGAADDSGLPNDRFFAVRPEGSVSTLKIQRTERGDSAVYLCASTTPGANVLTFGAGSRLTVL.

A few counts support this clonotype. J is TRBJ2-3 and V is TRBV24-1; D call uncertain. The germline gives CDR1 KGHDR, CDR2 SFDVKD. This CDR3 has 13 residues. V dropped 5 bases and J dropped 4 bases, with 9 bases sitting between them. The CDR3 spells CATSVRNSDTQYF. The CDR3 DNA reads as TGTGCCACCAGTGTGAGGAACTCAGATACGCAGTATTTT.

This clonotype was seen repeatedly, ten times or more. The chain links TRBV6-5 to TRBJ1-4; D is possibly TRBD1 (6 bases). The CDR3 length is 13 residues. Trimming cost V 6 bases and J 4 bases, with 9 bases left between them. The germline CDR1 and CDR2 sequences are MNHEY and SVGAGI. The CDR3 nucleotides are TGTGCCAGCAGGGGACAAAATAATGAAAAACTGTTTTTT. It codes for CASRGQNNEKLFF.

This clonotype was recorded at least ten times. The CDR3, as DNA: TGTGCCAGCAGTCTGTACTCTGGGGCCAACGTCCTGACTTTC. Its protein product is CASSLYSGANVLTF. The chain recombines TRBV27 with TRBJ2-6; D uncertain. The CDR3 contains 14 residues. V was shortened by 5 bases and J by 0 bases, with 5 bases between the two germline ends. CDR1 is MNHEY and CDR2 is SMNVEV in the germline V gene (reference sequence).

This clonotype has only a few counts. DNA for the CDR3: TGCAGTGCTAGTGCTGCTAGCACAGATACGCAGTATTTT. Encoded protein: CSASAASTDTQYF. The rearrangement links TRBV20-1 to TRBJ2-3; D unclear. There are 13 residues in the CDR3. Germline lookup yields CDR1 DFQATT and CDR2 SNEGSKA (reference sequence). V lost 3 bases and J lost 0, with 7 bases in between.

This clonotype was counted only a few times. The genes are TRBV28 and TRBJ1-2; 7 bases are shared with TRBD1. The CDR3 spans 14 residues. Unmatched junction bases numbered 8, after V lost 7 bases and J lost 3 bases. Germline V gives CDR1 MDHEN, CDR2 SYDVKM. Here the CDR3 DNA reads TGTGCCAGCAAAACGACAGGGCGAGACTATGGCTACACCTTC. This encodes CASKTTGRDYGYTF.

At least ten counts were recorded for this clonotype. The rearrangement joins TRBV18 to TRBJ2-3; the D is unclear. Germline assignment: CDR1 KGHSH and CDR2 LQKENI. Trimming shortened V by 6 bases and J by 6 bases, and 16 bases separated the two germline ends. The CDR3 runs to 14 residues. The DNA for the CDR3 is TGTGCCAGCTCGCCAACCAGAGCTATCGATACGCAGTATTTT. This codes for CASSPTRAIDTQYF.